The 32 T cell receptor beta chains presented below share a single source sample, sequenced in a study of blood T cells in healthy people across ages. Alongside a J-beta primer mix, a sample-barcoded 5' primer served in a second PCR lasting about 7 to 12 cycles. TCRdb re-called the 5' RACE reads through MiXCR, storing one row per CDR3 protein. The sample holds around 1,700,000 distinct CDR3 sequences; 25% to 30% are singletons and the top ten take less than 9.5%. Material: blood. The origin of the receptors is a woman under 40 in good health.

There are many counts of this clonotype. The rearrangement joins TRBV29-1 to TRBJ2-5; weak D call: TRBD1 (6 bases). The CDR3 covers 12 residues. V shed 5 bases and J shed 3 bases, with 10 bases lying between them. Germline CDR1 SQVTM, CDR2 ANQGSEA. CDR3 region: CSVRPGEETQYF. DNA for the CDR3: TGCAGCGTTCGCCCAGGGGAAGAGACCCAGTACTTC.

This clonotype has just a few counts. The chain has TRBV6-6 and TRBJ1-2; 11 nucleotides match TRBD1. V lost 0 bases and J lost 8; bases outside the gene matches: 5. CDR1 MNHNY and CDR2 SVGAGI come from the germline V gene (reference sequence). This CDR3 is built from 15 residues. The CDR3: CASSYSDRGRLGYTF. DNA of the CDR3: TGTGCCAGCAGTTACTCGGACAGGGGGCGATTGGGCTACACCTTC.

This clonotype appeared a few times. CDR3 in amino acids: CASSIGGLATSYNEQFF. The CDR3 DNA reads TGTGCCAGCAGTATAGGGGGGCTAGCGACTTCCTACAATGAGCAGTTCTTC. The chain joins TRBV12-3 or TRBV12-4 to TRBJ2-1, with D possibly being TRBD1 or TRBD2 (6 bases each). The germline V and J ends were trimmed by 5 bases and 1 base, with 18 bases remaining between them. This CDR3 region has 17 residues.

The V call is TRBV27, the J call TRBJ1-2; TRBD1 matches at 8 bases. CDR3 length equals 15 residues. Germline V CDR1 and CDR2: MNHEY, SMNVEV (reference sequence). J gave up 8 bases and V 6 bases, and 14 bases lay outside the gene matches. CDR3 sequence: CASRPDRGSSAGYTF. CDR3 DNA sequence: TGTGCCAGCAGACCCGACAGGGGCTCGTCGGCGGGCTACACCTTC.

This chain links TRBV6-1 with TRBJ2-3, with TRBD2 matching 9 bases. This CDR3 spans 16 amino acids. Trimming at V came to 5 bases and at J to 5 bases, leaving 11 bases not matched to a gene. Germline V gives CDR1 MNHNS, CDR2 SASEGT. This chain's CDR3 is CASSIPGTSLEDTQYF. In DNA form, the CDR3 reads TGTGCCAGCAGTATACCCGGGACTAGCCTAGAAGATACGCAGTATTTT.

This clonotype was detected only a few times. V is TRBV7-2 and J is TRBJ2-3; tentative D call: TRBD2 (6 bases). Germline CDR1 is SGHTA and CDR2 is FQGNSA. V lost 6 bases and J lost 1, with 14 bases in between. There are 15 residues in the CDR3. For the CDR3, the DNA is TGTGCCAGCAGTATGGCTTTAGCGGGCACAGATACGCAGTATTTT. It translates to CASSMALAGTDTQYF. The full variable domain, rest sourced from reference TRBV7-2 and TRBJ2-3, is GAGVSQSPSNKVTEKGKDVELRCDPISGHTALYWYRQSLGQGLEFLIYFQGNSAPDKSGLPSDRFSAERTGGSVSTLTIQRTQQEDSAVYLCASSMALAGTDTQYFGPGTRLTVL.

V usage is TRBV6-6 and J usage is TRBJ2-1; D might be TRBD2 (6 bases). V lost 8 bases, J lost 7 bases, and 15 bases lay in between. Germline-derived CDR1 and CDR2 are MNHNY and SVGAGI (reference sequence). The CDR3 extends over 13 amino acids. CDR3 nucleotide sequence: TGTGCCAGCGGCACTAGCCGCCTTAATGAGCAGTTCTTC. This encodes CASGTSRLNEQFF.

With regard to this clonotype: The junction departs from the called germline gene at one end, perhaps through a read error. The chain employs TRBV28 and TRBJ2-7; D is unclear. CDR1 and CDR2 (germline): MDHEN, SYDVKM. The CDR3 runs 12 residues. The CDR3 region has the DNA TGTGCCAACAGTTTATGGCCCTACGAGCAGTACTTC. Translation gives CANSLWPYEQYF.

This clonotype was counted between two and nine times. This chain uses TRBV5-1 with TRBJ2-7; D assignment may be TRBD1 or TRBD2 (6 bases each). The CDR3 covers 15 residues. From germline, CDR1 is SGHRS and CDR2 YFSETQ. Trimming took 0 bases from V and 2 from J, leaving 12 bases between them. The CDR3, as DNA: TGCGCCAGCAGCTTGGACTCCCGGGGGCCCTACGAGCAGTACTTC. Translated: CASSLDSRGPYEQYF.

The genes are TRBV4-2 and TRBJ2-7, with D perhaps matching TRBD2 (6 bases). CDR3 length: 15 residues. Trimming removed 0 bases at V and 3 bases at J, with 12 bases between. Germline CDR1 LGHNA, CDR2 YNFKEQ. Written as DNA, the CDR3 is TGTGCCAGCAGCCAAGAAGTAGCGGAACGCTACGAGCAGTACTTC. It is translated as CASSQEVAERYEQYF.

The chain links TRBV20-1 to TRBJ2-2; 10 bases match TRBD2. Germline CDR1 reads DFQATT; CDR2 reads SNEGSKA (reference sequence). V lost 0 bases and J lost 4; bases outside the gene matches: 8. The CDR3 loop spans 17 amino acids. In DNA form, the CDR3 reads TGCAGTGCTAGAGATTTCGGAAAGCGGGGGGGCACCGGGGAGCTGTTTTTT. Protein product: CSARDFGKRGGTGELFF.

V usage is TRBV9 and J usage is TRBJ1-2; 7 nucleotides line up with TRBD1. The CDR3 runs 13 residues. In germline, CDR1 is SGDLS, CDR2 YYNGEE. V lost 2 bases, J lost 8 bases, and 6 bases stayed unmatched. The CDR3 loop reads CASSVLQGRGYTF. The DNA of the CDR3 is TGTGCCAGCAGCGTCCTACAGGGGCGCGGCTACACCTTC. Combining the CDR3 with reference TRBV9 and TRBJ1-2 gives the whole variable domain DSGVTQTPKHLITATGQRVTLRCSPRSGDLSVYWYQQSLDQGLQFLIQYYNGEERAKGNILERFSAQQFPDLHSELNLSSLELGDSALYFCASSVLQGRGYTFGSGTRLTVV.

As regards this clonotype: Given a much more abundant clone one base away, this may be a read error. The gene calls are TRBV29-1 and TRBJ2-5; no clear D. Looked up from germline, CDR1 is SQVTM and CDR2 is ANQGSEA. The CDR3 is 11 residues long. This CDR3 reads CSVYMQGTQYF. As DNA, the CDR3 is TGCAGCGTATATATGCAAGGGACCCAGTACTTC.

In this sample, this clonotype turned up a few times. The J gene is TRBJ2-1, the V gene TRBV4-1; 8 bases match TRBD2. Trimming at V came to 4 bases and at J to 4 bases, leaving 9 bases not matched to a gene. The CDR3 contains 16 residues. Germline V gene data show CDR1 as MGHRA and CDR2 as YSYEKL. CDR3: CASSPYVTSGYNEQFF. CDR3 coding DNA: TGCGCCAGCAGCCCCTACGTCACTAGCGGTTACAATGAGCAGTTCTTC.

This clonotype appeared once. A read error may be the cause here, since a much bigger clone is one base away. The J gene is TRBJ2-4, the V gene TRBV7-8; 7 nucleotides align to TRBD2. Germline V gene sequence: CDR1 SGHVS, CDR2 FQNEAQ. The CDR3 has 17 amino acids. The CDR3 spells CAGSLPGGSGAKNIQYF. CDR3 in DNA: TGTGCCGGCAGCCTCCCCGGAGGTAGCGGGGCCAAAAACATTCAGTACTTC. Supplemented by reference TRBV7-8 and TRBJ2-4, the full variable domain reads GAGVSQSPRYKVAKRGQDVALRCDPISGHVSLFWYQQALGQGPEFLTYFQNEAQLDKSGLPSDRFFAERPEGSVSTLKIQRTQQEDSAVYLCAGSLPGGSGAKNIQYFGAGTRLSVL.

This clonotype has at least ten counts. This chain links TRBV15 with TRBJ1-4, with a possible D match to TRBD1 (5 bases). CDR3 length equals 15 residues. Germline V lookup: CDR1 LNHNV, CDR2 YYDKDF (reference sequence). Trimming took off 0 bases at V and 7 bases at J, with 12 bases between the two ends. The CDR3 DNA is TGTGCCACCAGCAGAGATTGGGACGGTATTGAAAAACTGTTTTTT. Its translation is CATSRDWDGIEKLFF. Complete variable domain (other parts from reference TRBV15 and TRBJ1-4): DAMVIQNPRYQVTQFGKPVTLSCSQTLNHNVMYWYQQKSSQAPKLLFHYYDKDFNNEADTPDNFQSRRPNTSFCFLDIRSPGLGDTAMYLCATSRDWDGIEKLFFGSGTQLSVL.

This clonotype was picked up a small number of times. This chain connects TRBV7-2 to TRBJ1-1, with D maybe TRBD1 (5 bases). The V end lost 3 bases, the J end lost 1 base, and 15 bases lay between the germline ends. Germline V gene data show CDR1 as SGHTA and CDR2 as FQGNSA. There are 16 residues in the CDR3. CDR3 DNA sequence: TGTGCCAGCAGCTTCCATCACCGACAGCAGAACACTGAAGCTTTCTTT. Translation gives CASSFHHRQQNTEAFF.

The rearrangement joins TRBV11-2 to TRBJ1-5; D is perhaps TRBD1 (6 bases). The CDR3 is 16 residues long. V was trimmed by 5 bases and J by 6 bases, leaving 20 bases between them. The germline CDR1 and CDR2 sequences are SGHAT and FQNNGV. CDR3 coding DNA: TGTGCCAGCAGCCCTCTGGGGGCTAGGGCGGGTCAGCCCCAGCATTTT. It yields the protein CASSPLGARAGQPQHF. The variable domain in full, with the rest retrieved from reference TRBV11-2 and TRBJ1-5, is EAGVAQSPRYKIIEKRQSVAFWCNPISGHATLYWYQQILGQGPKLLIQFQNNGVVDDSQLPKDRFSAERLKGVDSTLKIQPAKLEDSAVYLCASSPLGARAGQPQHFGDGTRLSIL.

The chain is built from TRBV7-9 and TRBJ1-6; D uncertain. V lost 5 bases to trimming and J lost 9 bases, with 17 bases between them. Germline CDR1 is SEHNR and CDR2 is FQNEAQ (reference sequence). The CDR3 runs 15 residues. The CDR3 sequence: CASSSPSSRLSPLHF. CDR3 sequence (DNA): TGTGCCAGCAGCAGTCCGTCCAGCCGACTTTCACCCCTCCACTTT.

The rearrangement uses TRBV11-2 and TRBJ2-3, with D uncertain. Germline V lookup: CDR1 SGHAT, CDR2 FQNNGV. The CDR3 sequence is 16 residues long. V gave up 4 bases and J gave up 4 bases, with 18 bases separating them. In DNA form, the CDR3 reads TGTGCCAGCAGCTCACAACTGGGTTGGGTTCCAGATACGCAGTATTTT. It is translated as CASSSQLGWVPDTQYF.

This clonotype was observed a few times. CDR3 protein: CASSVSGRPSTDTQYF. The CDR3 nucleotides are TGTGCCAGCAGCGTGAGCGGGAGGCCTAGCACAGATACGCAGTATTTT. The chain carries TRBV9 and TRBJ2-3; 9 nucleotides agree with TRBD2. With 2 bases clipped from V and 0 bases from J, the junction kept 4 bases outside the gene matches. Germline V CDR1 and CDR2: SGDLS, YYNGEE. The CDR3 sequence is 16 residues long.

CDR3 loop: CSVSRTQDGELFF. CDR3 DNA: TGCAGCGTTTCCCGGACGCAGGACGGGGAGCTGTTTTTT. The J gene is TRBJ2-2, the V gene TRBV29-1; D is unclear. The CDR3 extends over 13 amino acids. CDR1 and CDR2 from the germline V gene are SQVTM and ANQGSEA. Between the trimmed V and J ends, which lost 5 bases and 7 bases, there was a span of 14 bases.

This clonotype has ten or more counts. This chain connects TRBV7-2 to TRBJ2-7, with TRBD1 matching 7 bases. The germline V gene has CDR1 SGHTA and CDR2 FQGNSA. Losses at the gene ends were 6 bases for V and 3 bases for J; bases not matched to a gene: 20. The CDR3 is made up of 18 amino acids. The CDR3 region has the DNA TGTGCCAGCAGTCTTCGGGCCCGACAGGGCCGTGAAGTCTACGAGCAGTACTTC. Its protein product is CASSLRARQGREVYEQYF.

This clonotype was found many times. This chain connects TRBV21-1 to TRBJ2-7; TRBD1, the table's D call, lacks a check against the DNA. TRBV21-1 is noted as a pseudogene. This CDR3 region has 16 residues. CDR3 sequence: CASSKFTGSPSYEQYF. For the CDR3, the DNA is TGTGCCAGCAGCAAATTTACAGGGTCCCCTTCCTACGAGCAGTACTTC.

The CDR3 loop is CASKTGWKETQYF. The CDR3 DNA sequence: TGTGCCAGCAAAACGGGATGGAAAGAGACCCAGTACTTC. The chain joins TRBV27 to TRBJ2-5, with D possibly TRBD2 on 5 matching bases. The V and J ends lost 7 bases and 3 bases respectively, with 12 bases between them. The CDR3 consists of 13 residues. Germline CDR1 MNHEY, CDR2 SMNVEV (reference sequence).

This clonotype was counted only a few times. This chain joins TRBV3-1 and TRBJ2-5, with TRBD2 matching 7 bases. The CDR3 loop spans 15 amino acids. CDR1 is LGHDT, CDR2 YNNKEL, per germline (reference sequence). V was clipped by 3 bases and J by 5 bases; unmatched bases: 9. The CDR3 sequence is CASSHLSGSSETQYF. The CDR3 DNA sequence: TGTGCCAGCAGCCACCTTAGCGGGTCTTCGGAGACCCAGTACTTC.

The chain recombines TRBV6-2 or TRBV6-3 with TRBJ2-3; D is uncertain. Germline-derived CDR1 and CDR2 are MNHEY and SVGEGT. With 0 bases removed from V and 0 bases from J, the gap between germline ends came to 13 bases. This CDR3 has 17 residues. This CDR3 reads CASSYSVWLGSTDTQYF. CDR3 DNA sequence: TGTGCCAGCAGTTACTCCGTGTGGCTCGGAAGCACAGATACGCAGTATTTT.

The chain carries TRBV7-9 and TRBJ2-5; D may be TRBD1 (6 bases). The CDR3 spans 14 residues. With 3 bases removed from V and 5 bases from J, the gap between germline ends came to 13 bases. Germline CDR1 reads SEHNR; CDR2 reads FQNEAQ (reference sequence). The CDR3 DNA is TGTGCCAGCAGCTTCTGGGACACCGGGGAGACCCAGTACTTC. Residues: CASSFWDTGETQYF. The full variable domain, its missing parts supplied by reference TRBV7-9 and TRBJ2-5, is DTGVSQNPRHKITKRGQNVTFRCDPISEHNRLYWYRQTLGQGPEFLTYFQNEAQLEKSRLLSDRFSAERPKGSFSTLEIQRTEQGDSAMYLCASSFWDTGETQYFGPGTRLLVL.

There are a few counts of this clonotype. The rearrangement joins TRBV29-1 to TRBJ1-1; weak D call: TRBD1 (5 bases). CDR1 is SQVTM and CDR2 is ANQGSEA in the germline V gene. Trimming took 3 bases from V and 3 from J, leaving 8 bases between them. The length of the CDR3 is 12 residues. CDR3 in DNA: TGCAGCGTTGATCGGGGGTACACTGAAGCTTTCTTT. Protein product: CSVDRGYTEAFF.

With regard to this clonotype: Given a much more abundant clone one base away, this may be a read error. V and J are TRBV7-2 and TRBJ2-5; 14 nucleotides line up with TRBD2. Germline-derived CDR1 and CDR2 are SGHTA and FQGNSA. The V segment lost 5 bases and the J segment 11 bases; nucleotides outside the gene matches: 10. The CDR3 consists of 15 residues. The CDR3: CASSVTSGGGNEQYF. In DNA, the CDR3 is TGTGCCAGCAGCGTGACTAGCGGGGGGGGCAATGAGCAGTACTTC.

This rearrangement joins TRBV7-3 to TRBJ2-2; no reliable D call. V shed 3 bases and J shed 7 bases, with 9 bases lying between them. The V gene's germline CDR1 is SGHTA and CDR2 FQGTGA. The CDR3 totals 13 residues. The DNA for the CDR3 is TGTGCCAGCAGCTTCAGTTCTGTCGGGGAGCTGTTTTTT. Translation: CASSFSSVGELFF.

The V call is TRBV7-2, the J call TRBJ2-3; perhaps TRBD1 as D (5 bases). Trimming pared 7 bases from V and 1 base from J, leaving 12 bases between. The CDR3 has 14 amino acids. The germline CDR1 and CDR2 sequences are SGHTA and FQGNSA. CDR3 bases: TGTGCCAGCACCTTGGACATTGGCACAGATACGCAGTATTTT. This sequence encodes CASTLDIGTDTQYF.